The 27 T cell receptor beta chains in this list originate from one sample, sequenced in a study of regulatory T cells in long-lasting Graves disease. As to time point: newly diagnosed GD, antithyroid drugs for less than 3 months. The TCR library was made from RNA that had been extracted from PBMCs in TRIzol. Building of the TCR beta libraries involved iRepertoire HTBI primers and Arm-PCR of CDR3 regions. TCRdb independently ran MiXCR on the multiplex PCR reads; one entry per CDR3 protein. In the table there are hundreds of thousands of distinct CDR3 sequences, 15% to 17% of which are singletons. Here the sequenced sample was peripheral blood mononuclear cells (PBMCs), taken at new diagnosis, from a patient treated with antithyroid drugs. These receptors all come from a female donor with Graves disease.

On this clonotype: This may arise from a read error, as a much more abundant clone is one base away. V is TRBV11-2 and J is TRBJ1-1, with D maybe TRBD1 (5 bases). CDR1 and CDR2 from the germline V gene are SGHAT and FQNNGV. This CDR3 region has 14 residues. CDR3 in amino acids: CASTQGLLNTEALF. CDR3 bases: TGTGCCAGCACGCAGGGACTGTTGAACACTGAAGCTCTCTTT.

This clonotype was detected ten times or more. The V and J genes are TRBV9 and TRBJ2-3; 8 positions match TRBD2. Trimming at V came to 0 bases and at J to 1 base, leaving 4 bases not matched to a gene. CDR3 size: 16 residues. Per the germline V gene, CDR1 is SGDLS and CDR2 is YYNGEE. CDR3 DNA: TGTGCCAGCAGCGTAGGGACTAGCAGGGGCACAGATACGCAGTATTTT. Protein sequence: CASSVGTSRGTDTQYF.

V is TRBV20-1 and J is TRBJ1-4, with 8 bases identical to TRBD1. The CDR3 is 13 amino acids. V shed 4 bases, J shed 5 bases, and the junction held 3 bases outside the gene matches. CDR1 is DFQATT and CDR2 is SNEGSKA in the germline V gene (reference sequence). The chain's CDR3 is CSAKRQGNEKLFF. The CDR3 DNA sequence: TGCAGTGCTAAGAGACAGGGGAATGAAAAACTGTTTTTT.

The rearrangement uses TRBV29-1 and TRBJ2-7; 10 bases align to TRBD2. J was trimmed by 2 bases and V by 4 bases; bases with no gene match: 8. This CDR3 has 15 residues. From germline, CDR1 is SQVTM and CDR2 ANQGSEA. The CDR3 DNA reads TGCAGCGTTGGAGGGGTAGCGGGGGGAACCTACGAGCAGTACTTC. It specifies CSVGGVAGGTYEQYF.

This clonotype was picked up many times. V and J are TRBV6-1 and TRBJ2-2, with no clear D. The V gene's germline CDR1 is MNHNS and CDR2 SASEGT. This CDR3 contains 13 residues. CDR3 loop: CVIRALNTGELFF. In DNA, the CDR3 is TGTGTTATACGGGCCTTGAACACCGGGGAGCTGTTTTTT.

In this sample, this clonotype turned up a few times. The chain is built from TRBV27 and TRBJ2-2, with unresolved D. V was cut by 4 bases and J by 4 bases, with 4 bases left in between. Germline CDR1 MNHEY, CDR2 SMNVEV (reference sequence). CDR3 size: 12 residues. CDR3 region: CASSSPTGELFF. Here the CDR3 DNA reads TGTGCCAGCAGTTCGCCCACCGGGGAGCTGTTTTTT.

V and J are TRBV29-1 and TRBJ2-7; D uncertain. V shed 0 bases and J shed 5 bases, with 2 bases lying between them. From germline, CDR1 is SQVTM and CDR2 ANQGSEA. This CDR3 has 10 amino acids. CDR3 bases: TGCAGCGTTGAAGAGGACGAGCAGTACTTC. Translated: CSVEEDEQYF.

This clonotype was detected ten times or more. The rearrangement uses TRBV12-3 or TRBV12-4 and TRBJ1-2, with TRBD1 identical over 7 bases. V was clipped by 4 bases and J by 4 bases; unmatched bases: 6. The CDR3 has 14 amino acids. The CDR3 DNA follows: TGTGCCAGCAGTTCCGACAGGGATCTCTATGGCTACACCTTC. Translating it yields CASSSDRDLYGYTF.

The chain is built from TRBV10-3 and TRBJ2-3; tentatively, D is TRBD1 (6 bases). The last part of the DNA fits TRBJ1-5 better; the J call may be wrong. The germline V gene encodes CDR1 ENHRY and CDR2 SYGVKD. CDR3 length: 13 residues. The DNA of the CDR3 is TGTGCCATCACCCAGGACAGCACAGATACGCAGCATTTT. Protein product: CAITQDSTDTQHF.

This clonotype was recorded at least ten times. V is TRBV6-5 and J is TRBJ2-2; no firm D call. The ends were cut back, 2 bases at V and 5 bases at J, with 9 bases in the middle. CDR3 length: 14 amino acids. CDR1 MNHEY and CDR2 SVGAGI come from the germline V gene. The CDR3 reads CASSYETKTGELFF. In nucleotides, the CDR3 is TGTGCCAGCAGTTACGAGACCAAAACCGGGGAGCTGTTTTTT.

The rearrangement uses TRBV6-1 and TRBJ1-6; D may be TRBD1 (6 bases). V was clipped by 5 bases and J by 5 bases, with 13 bases between them. This CDR3 is built from 15 residues. Looked up from germline, CDR1 is MNHNS and CDR2 is SASEGT. For the CDR3, the DNA is TGTGCCAGCAGTCGGGATCCAGGGGATAATTCACCCCTCCACTTT. Encoded protein: CASSRDPGDNSPLHF.

For the CDR3, the DNA is TGTGCCAGCAGGTCCACCGGGACTAGCGTATACAATGAGCAGTTCTTC. Its protein product is CASRSTGTSVYNEQFF. The J gene is TRBJ2-1, the V gene TRBV11-2, with 10 nucleotides matching TRBD2. The length of the CDR3 is 16 residues. The germline V gene encodes CDR1 SGHAT and CDR2 FQNNGV. The ends lost 6 bases at V and 4 bases at J; junction bases unmatched: 9.

The J gene is TRBJ2-7, the V gene TRBV11-3; TRBD2 might be the D (5 bases). V lost 8 bases and J 0 bases, leaving 17 bases between the germline ends. Germline CDR1 reads SGHNT; CDR2 reads YENEEA. The CDR3 length is 15 residues. The CDR3 loop reads CASSPPGVSSYEQYF. CDR3 coding DNA: TGTGCCAGCTCACCACCCGGGGTGAGCTCCTACGAGCAGTACTTC.

This clonotype turned up a few times. A read error may explain this, as a much larger clone is one base away. The rearrangement uses TRBV7-2 and TRBJ1-1; D uncertain. The CDR3 has 13 amino acids. The germline gives CDR1 SGHTA, CDR2 FQGNSA. Trimming removed 1 base at V and 1 base at J, with 4 bases between. CDR3 in DNA: TGTGCCAGCAGCTTAGAGAAGAACACTGAAGCTTTCTTT. As protein: CASSLEKNTEAFF.

This clonotype occurred many times. The chain has TRBV4-1 and TRBJ2-3, with 13 bases fitting TRBD2. The V and J ends lost 3 bases and 1 base, in that order; junction bases with no gene match: 10. The CDR3 consists of 19 residues. Germline V gene lookup returns CDR1 MGHRA and CDR2 YSYEKL. CDR3 sequence reads: CASSQKRLAGGSGTDTQYF. The CDR3 bases are TGCGCCAGCAGCCAGAAACGACTAGCGGGGGGTTCGGGCACAGATACGCAGTATTTT.

The genes are TRBV11-3 and TRBJ1-5, with D possibly matching TRBD1 (5 bases). This CDR3 has 15 amino acids. Per the germline V gene, CDR1 is SGHNT and CDR2 is YENEEA. The V and J ends lost 4 bases and 3 bases respectively, with 13 bases between them. CDR3 in amino acids: CASSWGGVYNQPQHF. The CDR3 region has the DNA TGTGCCAGCAGCTGGGGGGGGGTCTACAATCAGCCCCAGCATTTT.

This chain links TRBV9 with TRBJ1-2; 10 nucleotides align to TRBD1. In germline, CDR1 is SGDLS, CDR2 YYNGEE. CDR3 length: 15 amino acids. V shed 4 bases and J 2 bases; nucleotides not matched to a gene: 5. CDR3 coding DNA: TGTGCCAGCAGCCCATCGGGACAGGGGAACTATGGCTACACCTTC. Translating gives CASSPSGQGNYGYTF.

This clonotype has ten or more counts. V usage is TRBV28 and J usage is TRBJ2-7; 11 bases line up with TRBD1. CDR1 and CDR2 (germline): MDHEN, SYDVKM. Unmatched junction bases numbered 6, after V lost 6 bases and J lost 2 bases. CDR3 length: 15 amino acids. CDR3 in amino acids: CASRTPGQGAYEQYF. The CDR3 DNA reads TGTGCCAGCAGAACTCCGGGACAGGGGGCCTACGAGCAGTACTTC.

The table lists this clonotype with many counts. The junction differs from germline at one of its ends, possibly a read error. V is TRBV5-1 and J is TRBJ1-1; D not resolved. This CDR3 spans 13 amino acids. Germline V gene lookup returns CDR1 SGHRS and CDR2 YFSETQ. CDR3 sequence (DNA): TGTGCCAGCAGCTTGGGAGAGAATACGCTGGCTTTCTTT. It translates to CASSLGENTLAFF.

This clonotype appeared many times. The chain is built from TRBV19 and TRBJ2-1; D perhaps matches TRBD2 (5 bases). The CDR3 length is 16 residues. Germline CDR1 is LNHDA and CDR2 is SQIVND (reference sequence). The V end was cut by 1 base, the J end by 6 bases, with 16 bases between. The CDR3 loop is CASSIAARVRSNEQFF. DNA for the CDR3: TGTGCCAGTAGTATAGCTGCGAGGGTAAGGTCCAATGAGCAGTTCTTC.

This clonotype was found many times. V is TRBV28 and J is TRBJ1-1, with D tentatively TRBD1 (5 bases). The germline gives CDR1 MDHEN, CDR2 SYDVKM. Trimming pared 0 bases from V and 5 bases from J, leaving 10 bases between. The length of the CDR3 is 14 residues. This CDR3 is CASSLWGEVTEAFF. CDR3 bases: TGTGCCAGCAGTTTATGGGGGGAAGTAACTGAAGCTTTCTTT.

In regard to this clonotype: One base away lies a much larger clone, so this may be a sequencing read error. V gene TRBV28 combines with J gene TRBJ2-1; TRBD1 matches 10 bases. The CDR3 totals 16 residues. Germline lookup yields CDR1 MDHEN and CDR2 SYDVKM. The V segment lost 6 bases and the J segment 10 bases; nucleotides outside the gene matches: 15. This CDR3 reads CASSQEGDRGRDEQFF. The CDR3 DNA reads TGTGCCAGCAGCCAGGAAGGGGACAGGGGTAGGGACGAGCAGTTCTTC.

This clonotype was seen a few times. The chain employs TRBV29-1 and TRBJ2-5; no definite D call. CDR3 size: 13 residues. CDR1 SQVTM and CDR2 ANQGSEA come from the germline V gene. Between the trimmed V and J ends, which lost 0 bases and 0 bases, there was a span of 5 bases. In nucleotides, the CDR3 is TGCAGCGTTGAAGAACTGAACCAAGAGACCCAGTACTTC. Encoded protein: CSVEELNQETQYF.

This chain links TRBV3-1 with TRBJ2-1; 13 nucleotides agree with TRBD2. The CDR3 covers 16 residues. Germline V CDR1 and CDR2: LGHDT, YNNKEL (reference sequence). Trimming took 5 bases from V and 6 from J; bases not matched to a gene: 7. The CDR3 DNA reads TGTGCCAGCAGCGGAGGGGGACTAGCGGGGATCAATGAGCAGTTCTTC. Encoded protein: CASSGGGLAGINEQFF.

This clonotype occurred many times. The gene calls are TRBV2 and TRBJ2-2; D ambiguous. Germline V gene lookup returns CDR1 SNHLY and CDR2 FYNNEI. CDR3 length: 18 residues. V lost 3 bases, J lost 0 bases, and 17 bases lay in between. The CDR3 coding sequence is TGTGCCAGCAGTGATATCATCCCCTCCCCCGCGAACACCGGGGAGCTGTTTTTT. Protein sequence: CASSDIIPSPANTGELFF.

On this clonotype itself: A read error may explain this, as a much larger clone is one base away. This sequence joins TRBV9 and TRBJ1-2; D remains unclear. The CDR3 is made up of 14 amino acids. V shed 0 bases and J shed 13 bases, with 19 bases lying between them. The germline CDR1 and CDR2 sequences are SGDLS and YYNGEE. For the CDR3, the DNA is TGTGCCAGCAGCGTAGGGGCGGAGGGAAGGTTTATCACCTTC. This translates into CASSVGAEGRFITF.

This clonotype has a count of ten or more. The rearrangement joins TRBV4-1 to TRBJ1-2; D is unclear. The germline V gene has CDR1 MGHRA and CDR2 YSYEKL. Trimming cost V 2 bases and J 6 bases, with 10 bases left between them. This CDR3 comprises 13 residues. The CDR3 sequence: CASSQTRVDGYTF. In nucleotides, the CDR3 is TGCGCCAGCAGCCAAACGAGGGTGGATGGCTACACCTTC.